A selection of T cell receptor beta chains follows, all from one sample in a study of molecular identifiers for immune sequencing clone quantification. TCRdb processed the PCR reads anew with MiXCR; each CDR3 protein has one entry. The repertoire holds about 640,000 distinct CDR3 sequences, with 15% to 20% as singletons. Sequencing was done on a sample of naive CD8+ T cells from blood, with Jurkat cell RNA spiked in. The receptors here all came from a human donor in good health. Some libraries in this study had Jurkat cell RNA spiked in. The CDR3 runs from the conserved cysteine through the conserved F or W. A D gene is named only where the DNA matches it firmly. Size tells how often a clone was seen (once, few, many) or the class of an expanded clone, and some rows leave it out.

j_call v_call clone_size d_call cdr3_aa cdr3_nt
TRBJ1-2 TRBV6-5 . . CASSYSPALNYGYTF TGTGCCAGCAGTTACTCCCCAGCGCTCAACTATGGCTACACCTTC
TRBJ1-1 TRBV30 many TRBD1 CAWTTGGTEAFF TGTGCCTGGACTACAGGGGGAACTGAAGCTTTCTTT
TRBJ2-7 TRBV19 few TRBD1 CASSIGTGQTYEQYF TGTGCCAGTAGTATCGGGACAGGGCAAACCTACGAGCAGTACTTC
TRBJ1-1 TRBV12-3/TRBV12-4 few . CASSLGSAWSTEAFF TGTGCCAGCAGTTTAGGGTCGGCATGGAGCACTGAAGCTTTCTTT
TRBJ2-3 TRBV7-9 many . CASSLVVYDLTDTQYF TGTGCCAGCAGCTTAGTGGTGTACGATCTAACAGATACGCAGTATTTT
TRBJ2-7 TRBV28 . TRBD2 CASGGTSGSIYEQYF TGTGCCAGCGGTGGAACTAGCGGGAGTATTTACGAGCAGTACTTC
TRBJ2-3 TRBV3-1 many . CASSQDLEDTQYF TGTGCCAGCAGCCAAGATCTTGAGGATACGCAGTATTTT
TRBJ1-5 TRBV15 many . CATSREAGTDQPQHF TGTGCCACCAGCAGAGAGGCAGGGACGGATCAGCCCCAGCATTTT
TRBJ2-7 TRBV7-2 many TRBD1 CASSQTGGPYEQYF TGTGCCAGCAGCCAGACAGGGGGGCCCTACGAGCAGTACTTC
TRBJ2-7 TRBV9 . . CASSPRQGGTTYEQYF TGTGCCAGCAGCCCACGACAGGGAGGGACTACCTACGAGCAGTACTTC
TRBJ2-7 TRBV20-1 many . CSARGQVDPYEQYF TGCAGTGCTAGAGGACAAGTGGATCCCTACGAGCAGTACTTC
TRBJ1-5 TRBV28 many . CASSPPGPGNQPQHF TGTGCCAGCAGTCCCCCGGGACCGGGCAATCAGCCCCAGCATTTT
TRBJ2-7 TRBV13 few . CASSLGRGRGSYEQYF TGTGCCAGCAGCTTAGGGCGGGGGCGCGGCTCCTACGAGCAGTACTTC
TRBJ2-7 TRBV6-2/TRBV6-3 . TRBD1 CASSYPTGVGPYEQYF TGTGCCAGCAGTTACCCCACAGGGGTGGGGCCCTACGAGCAGTACTTC
TRBJ1-1 TRBV12-5 many . CASGSQWSGTEAFF TGTGCTAGTGGCTCTCAGTGGTCGGGGACTGAAGCTTTCTTT
TRBJ1-1 TRBV7-9 many . CASSKHDTEAFF TGTGCCAGCAGCAAACACGACACTGAAGCTTTCTTT
TRBJ1-5 TRBV20-1 many . CSARASGGRQPQHF TGCAGTGCTAGAGCGTCCGGGGGCCGACAGCCCCAGCATTTT
TRBJ2-7 TRBV4-3 . TRBD1 CASSPRQGLSYGQYF TGCGCCAGCAGCCCCCGACAGGGGCTAAGTTACGGGCAGTACTTC
TRBJ2-3 TRBV7-2 many TRBD2 CASSPLAGGADTQYF TGTGCCAGCAGCCCACTAGCGGGAGGGGCAGATACGCAGTATTTT
TRBJ2-3 TRBV11-2 few TRBD1 CASSRQTRQGEWGTQYF TGTGCCAGCAGCCGCCAAACTAGACAGGGGGAATGGGGTACGCAGTATTTT
TRBJ2-2 TRBV19 . . CASSTVGANTRELFF TGTGCCAGTAGTACGGTCGGGGCGAACACCAGGGAGCTGTTTTTT
TRBJ2-2 TRBV10-1 . TRBD2 CASSDWTSGTTGELFF TGCGCCAGCAGTGACTGGACTAGCGGGACGACCGGGGAGCTGTTTTTT
TRBJ2-7 TRBV2 many . CATRGLAAYEQYF TGTGCCACTCGGGGGCTAGCAGCCTACGAGCAGTACTTC